A single sample is the source of the 26 T cell receptor beta chains below, sequenced in a study of blood T cell repertoires in COVID-19. The data were produced by immunoSEQ multiplex PCR, yet TCRdb's version contains in-frame clones alone and is incomplete. The repertoire holds 250,000 or so clones, with about 87% as singletons. Sequencing was performed on PBMCs or T cells enriched from blood (not recorded which). The receptors stem from a woman aged 25 to 39 who had been exposed to COVID-19.

The chain has TRBV4-1 and TRBJ2-7; TRBD2 matches at 7 bases. Germline V gene sequence: CDR1 MGHRA, CDR2 YSYEKL. The V and J ends lost 0 bases and 5 bases, in that order; junction bases with no gene match: 7. The CDR3 has 15 residues. CDR3 residues: CASSQDLGGGDEQYF. Here the CDR3 DNA reads TGCGCCAGCAGCCAAGATCTTGGGGGAGGGGACGAGCAGTACTTC.

This clone was seen just once. The rearrangement uses TRBV18 and TRBJ1-2; D unclear. The CDR3 loop spans 16 amino acids. CDR1 is KGHSH, CDR2 LQKENI, per germline. V was pared by 0 bases and J by 0 bases, with 11 bases between. The CDR3 here is CASSPPAPQSNYGYTF. In nucleotides, the CDR3 is TGTGCCAGCTCACCACCCGCGCCTCAATCTAACTATGGCTACACCTTC.

The rearrangement uses TRBV5-1 and TRBJ2-7; weak D call: TRBD2 (6 bases). The V gene lost 4 bases and the J gene lost 0 bases, with 11 bases spanning the gap. Germline V gene lookup returns CDR1 SGHRS and CDR2 YFSETQ. The CDR3 runs to 14 residues. In nucleotides, the CDR3 is TGCGCCAGCAGCAGCGGGCCGAGCTCCTACGAGCAGTACTTC. Protein: CASSSGPSSYEQYF.

The V call is TRBV9, the J call TRBJ2-6; no reliable D call. CDR3 length equals 14 residues. Trimming stripped 3 bases from V and 3 bases from J, with 7 bases between. The germline gives CDR1 SGDLS, CDR2 YYNGEE. The CDR3 DNA is TGTGCCAGCAGCGCCAGAGGTGGGGCCAACGTCCTGACTTTC. As protein: CASSARGGANVLTF.

CDR3 sequence: CASSRRRGEAFF. CDR3 nucleotides: TGTGCCAGCAGTAGACGTAGGGGTGAAGCTTTCTTT. V is TRBV27 and J is TRBJ1-1; weak D call: TRBD1 (5 bases). Trimming removed 5 bases from V and 7 bases from J, with 11 bases in between. Germline values: CDR1 MNHEY, CDR2 SMNVEV (reference sequence). This CDR3 is 12 amino acids long.

V and J are TRBV9 and TRBJ1-1; no clear D gene. Trimming took off 4 bases at V and 0 bases at J, with 13 bases between the two ends. This CDR3 is built from 15 residues. The germline gives CDR1 SGDLS, CDR2 YYNGEE. CDR3: CASSPQEGMNTEAFF. As DNA, the CDR3 is TGTGCCAGCAGCCCCCAGGAGGGAATGAACACTGAAGCTTTCTTT.

This clone showed up just once. This rearrangement joins TRBV2 to TRBJ2-2; D ambiguous. CDR1 and CDR2 (germline): SNHLY, FYNNEI. CDR3 length equals 13 residues. V shed 3 bases and J shed 2 bases, with 4 bases lying between them. The CDR3 protein is CASSDFNTGELFF. The CDR3 DNA reads as TGTGCCAGCAGTGACTTTAACACCGGGGAGCTGTTTTTT.

This clone was seen just once. The chain is built from TRBV19 and TRBJ1-1; tentative D call: TRBD1 (6 bases). Germline CDR1 reads LNHDA; CDR2 reads SQIVND (reference sequence). V lost 3 bases and J lost 11, with 16 bases in between. This CDR3 comprises 13 residues. Here the CDR3 DNA reads TGTGCCAGTAGTATGGGGGCAGGGGCAGTGGCTTTCTTT. Its translation is CASSMGAGAVAFF.

This chain joins TRBV18 and TRBJ1-1; a possible D gene is TRBD1 (6 bases). This CDR3 contains 15 residues. V lost 3 bases to trimming and J lost 4 bases, with 15 bases between them. Germline CDR1 reads KGHSH; CDR2 reads LQKENI. The DNA of the CDR3 is TGTGCCAGCTCACCTCCCGGGACACGTTCCACTGAAGCTTTCTTT. Translated: CASSPPGTRSTEAFF.

The J gene is TRBJ2-7, the V gene TRBV28; TRBD2 agrees at 7 bases. The CDR3 totals 14 residues. Germline V gives CDR1 MDHEN, CDR2 SYDVKM. Unmatched junction bases numbered 8, after V lost 5 bases and J lost 4 bases. CDR3 in DNA: TGTGCCAGCAGTCCTTGGAGGGAGGGGTACGAGCAGTACTTC. This gives the protein CASSPWREGYEQYF. The full variable domain, with the rest looked up from reference TRBV28 and TRBJ2-7, is DVKVTQSSRYLVKRTGEKVFLECVQDMDHENMFWYRQDPGLGLRLIYFSYDVKMKEKGDIPEGYSVSREKKERFSLILESASTNQTSMYLCASSPWREGYEQYFGPGTRLTVT.

The chain is built from TRBV11-2 and TRBJ1-1; 7 bases fit TRBD1. CDR3 length equals 15 residues. The trim removed 4 bases at V and 4 bases at J, leaving 9 bases unmatched. CDR1 SGHAT and CDR2 FQNNGV come from the germline V gene. CDR3 DNA sequence: TGTGCCAGCAGCTCTCACAGGGGTTTGGGCACTGAAGCTTTCTTT. The encoded protein is CASSSHRGLGTEAFF. Supplemented by reference TRBV11-2 and TRBJ1-1, the full variable domain reads EAGVAQSPRYKIIEKRQSVAFWCNPISGHATLYWYQQILGQGPKLLIQFQNNGVVDDSQLPKDRFSAERLKGVDSTLKIQPAKLEDSAVYLCASSSHRGLGTEAFFGQGTRLTVV.

This chain connects TRBV4-1 to TRBJ2-1; D perhaps matches TRBD2 (5 bases). Germline CDR1 reads MGHRA; CDR2 reads YSYEKL. The CDR3 sequence is 14 residues long. Trimming removed 1 base from V and 4 bases from J, with 8 bases in between. CDR3 bases: TGCGCCAGCAGCCAAGTCGGGGATTACAATGAGCAGTTCTTC. Its translation is CASSQVGDYNEQFF.

J is TRBJ2-1 and V is TRBV7-9; 7 bases are shared with TRBD2. V dropped 5 bases and J dropped 4; count of bases not matched to a gene: 14. CDR1 SEHNR and CDR2 FQNEAQ come from the germline V gene (reference sequence). This CDR3 is built from 17 residues. CDR3 loop: CASSRSSGRERYNEQFF. CDR3 nucleotides: TGTGCCAGCAGCCGTTCCTCCGGGCGGGAGAGATACAATGAGCAGTTCTTC.

The V call is TRBV4-1, the J call TRBJ1-1, with D perhaps TRBD1 (6 bases). The CDR3 covers 15 residues. Per germline, CDR1 MGHRA and CDR2 YSYEKL. V was pared by 0 bases and J by 1 base, with 9 bases between. CDR3 residues: CASSQDPGANTEAFF. The DNA of the CDR3 is TGCGCCAGCAGCCAAGATCCAGGGGCGAACACTGAAGCTTTCTTT.

The chain couples TRBV6-1 to TRBJ1-1, with 7 bases that match TRBD1. Per the germline V gene, CDR1 is MNHNS and CDR2 is SASEGT. CDR3 length: 14 residues. V shed 3 bases, J shed 5 bases, and the junction held 6 bases outside the gene matches. CDR3 in DNA: TGTGCCAGCAGTGAGACAGGGATGTGGACTGAAGCTTTCTTT. Residues: CASSETGMWTEAFF.

This chain links TRBV19 with TRBJ1-5; 8 bases match TRBD1. The V gene's germline CDR1 is LNHDA and CDR2 SQIVND (reference sequence). Trimming at V came to 0 bases and at J to 7 bases, leaving 8 bases not matched to a gene. The CDR3 length is 16 residues. CDR3 DNA: TGTGCCAGTAGTATAGACGGACAGGGAGGAAGGCAGCCCCAGCATTTT. As protein: CASSIDGQGGRQPQHF.

V gene TRBV12-2 combines with J gene TRBJ1-5; the DNA was not used to check the table's D call, TRBD1. TRBV12-2 is termed a pseudogene. CDR3 length: 22 amino acids. The CDR3 is CASRSDTNGTGGPRHPRQPQHF. DNA of the CDR3: TGTGCAAGTCGCTCAGATACAAACGGGACAGGGGGCCCCCGTCACCCACGTCAGCCCCAGCATTTT.

This clone was seen more than once but under ten times. V gene TRBV12-5 combines with J gene TRBJ1-1; the D gene is possibly TRBD1 (6 bases). The germline V gene has CDR1 LGHNT and CDR2 FRNRAP. V lost 3 bases and J lost 0, with 14 bases in between. The CDR3 runs to 16 residues. CDR3 nucleotides: TGTGCTAGTGGTTTCGACAGGCGCCTCATGAACACTGAAGCTTTCTTT. Its translation is CASGFDRRLMNTEAFF.

This clone came up once. V and J are TRBV28 and TRBJ2-2, with 8 bases aligning to TRBD2. Germline CDR1 MDHEN, CDR2 SYDVKM. The V gene end was trimmed by 4 bases and the J gene end by 6 bases; junction bases not matched to a gene: 10. There are 16 residues in the CDR3. DNA of the CDR3: TGTGCCAGCAGTTCCGGGACACGGGAGGGTTCCGGGGAGCTGTTTTTT. This codes for CASSSGTREGSGELFF. The whole variable domain, remainder taken from reference TRBV28 and TRBJ2-2, is DVKVTQSSRYLVKRTGEKVFLECVQDMDHENMFWYRQDPGLGLRLIYFSYDVKMKEKGDIPEGYSVSREKKERFSLILESASTNQTSMYLCASSSGTREGSGELFFGEGSRLTVL.

The V and J genes are TRBV28 and TRBJ1-1, with D possibly being TRBD1 (6 bases). Trimming stripped 5 bases from V and 5 bases from J, with 18 bases between. This CDR3 comprises 15 residues. Germline CDR1 MDHEN, CDR2 SYDVKM. CDR3 nucleotides: TGTGCCAGCAGTGCTACAGGGATATTCGGGACTGAAGCTTTCTTT. This translates into CASSATGIFGTEAFF.

The J gene is TRBJ2-6, the V gene TRBV2, with 9 bases aligning to TRBD1. The CDR3 loop spans 17 amino acids. CDR1 and CDR2 from the germline V gene are SNHLY and FYNNEI. The V segment lost 5 bases and the J segment 3 bases; nucleotides outside the gene matches: 8. The CDR3 is CASSTGTGIRGANVLTF. The CDR3 DNA is TGTGCCAGCAGTACCGGGACAGGGATCCGTGGGGCCAACGTCCTGACTTTC. Full variable domain (rest looked up from reference TRBV2 and TRBJ2-6): EPEVTQTPSHQVTQMGQEVILRCVPISNHLYFYWYRQILGQKVEFLVSFYNNEISEKSEIFDDQFSVERPDGSNFTLKIRSTKLEDSAMYFCASSTGTGIRGANVLTFGAGSRLTVL.

This clone has just one count. The chain is built from TRBV4-1 and TRBJ2-3; D is unresolved. This CDR3 contains 16 residues. Trimming removed 0 bases from V and 0 bases from J, with 10 bases in between. CDR1 MGHRA and CDR2 YSYEKL come from the germline V gene. This CDR3 is CASSQDRAASTDTQYF. CDR3 in DNA: TGCGCCAGCAGCCAAGATCGCGCGGCTAGCACAGATACGCAGTATTTT.

The chain uses TRBV7-9 and TRBJ2-7; a weak D match, TRBD1 (5 bases). Trimming cost V 7 bases and J 2 bases, with 9 bases left between them. Germline V gene lookup returns CDR1 SEHNR and CDR2 FQNEAQ (reference sequence). The CDR3 has 12 amino acids. The CDR3: CASTQAPYEQYF. In DNA form, the CDR3 reads TGTGCCAGCACACAGGCCCCCTACGAGCAGTACTTC.

This chain joins TRBV15 and TRBJ2-5; a possible D gene is TRBD1 (7 bases). The CDR3 totals 16 residues. V lost 0 bases and J 8 bases, leaving 19 bases between the germline ends. CDR1 and CDR2 (germline): LNHNV, YYDKDF (reference sequence). The CDR3 DNA follows: TGTGCCACCAGCAGAGATCCGGGGGCCAGAGGGGGCACCCAGTACTTC. It is translated as CATSRDPGARGGTQYF.

This chain links TRBV5-1 with TRBJ1-3; D possibly corresponds to TRBD1 (6 bases). The germline CDR1 and CDR2 sequences are SGHRS and YFSETQ. V lost 0 bases, J lost 8 bases, and 18 bases lay in between. There are 16 residues in the CDR3. CDR3 sequence (DNA): TGCGCCAGCAGCTTGGTTGGTGGGGACAAGGGAGACACCATATATTTT. This encodes CASSLVGGDKGDTIYF. Full variable domain (outside the CDR3, taken from reference TRBV5-1 and TRBJ1-3): KAGVTQTPRYLIKTRGQQVTLSCSPISGHRSVSWYQQTPGQGLQFLFEYFSETQRNKGNFPGRFSGRQFSNSRSEMNVSTLELGDSALYLCASSLVGGDKGDTIYFGEGSWLTVV.

The chain joins TRBV19 to TRBJ2-1, with 12 bases lining up with TRBD2. V trimming: 4 bases; J trimming: 4 bases; junction bases outside the gene matches: 8. Germline loops: CDR1 LNHDA, CDR2 SQIVND (reference sequence). The CDR3 contains 17 residues. CDR3 sequence reads: CASSTPGLAGTYNEQFF. DNA for the CDR3: TGTGCCAGTAGTACACCGGGACTAGCGGGTACATACAATGAGCAGTTCTTC.